The TCR beta chain under discussion was sequenced for a study of cytomegalovirus exposure and HLA in healthy donors (dated by TCRdb to about 2017). Notes on the research overall: An earlier analysis of 587 of the donors reported approximately 260 Gb of sequence data and 95 million to 140 million unique TCR beta sequences obtained from 180 million or so T cells. Alongside the repertoire data, information on donor age, sex, ethnicity and CMV serostatus was compiled. Both class I and class II loci were covered by HLA typing, at four-digit resolution. Roughly five DR-DQ haplotypes were treated as single units for association and clustering because of strong linkage in the cohort. In the later analysis, no new phenotypic data were used to find candidate immune exposures; instead, reliance was placed on TCR beta sequences and their occurrence across donors. Of the 350 to 400 genotyped donors, roughly 85% fell in the genetic ancestry cluster associated with self-reported Caucasian donors. The study used immunosequencing to profile the T cell repertoires of approximately 690 subjects and linked those repertoires to cytomegalovirus serostatus. The study was designed to test whether signatures of past pathogen exposure could be identified by cataloging public T cell receptors. In a later genetic analysis, genome-wide SNP genotypes for 398 of the 666 donors were used, and that subset was treated as a discovery cohort. Among 398 genotyped donors of the cohort, an average of around 240,000 unique TCR beta nucleotide sequences were sequenced per donor, roughly 20% of them non-productive. Typing coverage varied by locus: about 620-630 donors for A, B, C, DRB1 and DQB1; more than 500 for DQA1; 606 for DPA1; roughly 450 for DPB1. In addition to the first cohort of 500 to 850 subjects, a separate validation cohort of 120 different subjects was used. Every repertoire in the discovery cohort had been generated on one and the same sequencing platform. To decide whether each TCR beta V gene segment behaved as functional or pseudogenic, an earlier analysis of over 500 of the donors relied on high-throughput TCR beta sequencing. To predict cytomegalovirus infection status, the study combined high-throughput TCR immunosequencing, statistical association of individual TCRs with disease status, and machine learning. An early release that covered several hundred HLA-typed donors contained approximately 300 gigabases of sequencing data and 70 million to 100 million unique TCR sequences. A later analysis re-examined previously published TCR beta repertoires from just over 650 donors and added high-resolution HLA genotyping to investigate patterns of TCR occurrence. Points the paper makes about the study in general: In a later analysis, more than 15,000 TCR beta sequences were associated with specific HLA alleles at a false discovery rate of 0.05. The only immune exposure information available for the cohort was CMV serostatus. A few of the identified cytomegalovirus-associated TCR beta chains were confirmed in vitro to be specific for cytomegalovirus antigens. Most CMV-associated TCR beta chains appeared to be HLA-restricted in a later analysis, and the HLA associations seemed to be driven largely by CMV exposure. Assigning TCR associations to individual alleles was difficult when HLA alleles, especially DR and DQ, strongly co-occurred. A later genetic analysis associated a missense DCLRE1C variant with V-gene and J-gene trimming of TCR beta chains, and an independent cohort replicated the association. A later genetic analysis reported fewer N-insertions in productive TCRs among donors in an Asian-associated ancestry cluster than the approximately 670-donor mean. Presence/absence analyses assumed roughly uniform sequencing depth across donors, an assumption that may not hold. Most TCR sequences were observed very rarely across donors, whereas some public TCRs were present in many individuals. Correlated functional status among segregating V segments might reflect linkage disequilibrium, but an unknown experimental factor could not be ruled out. Because the 87-base-pair reads could not distinguish some IMGT-functional V segments, including TRBV6-2 and TRBV6-3, those segments were excluded. According to a later analysis, parvovirus B19, influenza, CMV and Epstein-Barr virus appeared linked to several top co-occurrence clusters. A total of fewer than 200 TCR beta chains were listed by the study as associated with cytomegalovirus. Because HLA typing was unavailable for some donors at each locus, only the typed subset was used in association tests. Because counts were too low, about 18 rarely observed V segments, including chromosome 9 orphons, were left out of the earlier analysis of some 640 of the donors. In a later analysis, HLA-associated TCR beta chains were found to be more clonally expanded and to have lower generation probabilities than equally common non-associated chains. A cluster of highly shared sequence variants was judged likely to represent a technical artifact of the sequencing pipeline. In an earlier analysis of 587 of the donors, most TCR beta V segments were observed in productive rearrangements about 90% or about 30% of the time, broadly matching IMGT annotations. This cohort had only TCR beta chains sequenced, and the lack of alpha or paired-chain data limited which features could be detected. In a later analysis, TCR association rates were found to vary across HLA loci, with the most associated TCRs seen for DRB1 alleles and the fewest for HLA-C alleles. In both the original and validation cohorts, the classifier was reported to diagnose cytomegalovirus status with high specificity and sensitivity. A further reported finding was that TCR beta sequences accurately predicted the HLA-A and HLA-B alleles for most subjects in the first cohort. According to the authors, the approach could potentially be generalized to other disease states and immunological phenotypes.

For this clone: The antigen it binds to is not known. No qualities accompany the bases; no much larger clone lies one base away.

The cohort consisted of 670 or so healthy bone marrow donors. All cohort members were sampled while nominally healthy, although unrecorded immune exposures were likely present. The donor was CMV seronegative and was included in the group of a few hundred seronegative cohort members. Each donor provided a peripheral blood sample, and peripheral blood mononuclear cells were used for TCR beta sequencing. Genomic DNA was extracted from the blood cell samples with the Qiagen DNeasy Blood Extraction Kit. The library was made by the immunoSEQ multiplex PCR assay. A mixture of 60 forward primers for TCR Vbeta segments and 13 reverse primers for TCR Jbeta segments was used in the multiplex PCR. The CDR3 region of rearranged TCR beta genes was amplified from genomic DNA with a multiplex PCR assay. On the Illumina HiSeq System, the amplified TCR beta libraries were sequenced as 87-base-pair reads. From the authors' description of their analysis: Across the roughly 700 repertoires, a later analysis counted approximately 75 million unique TCR beta chains, about 10 million of which were shared by at least two donors. Raw reads were error-corrected and collapsed into unique sequences by a nearest-neighbor algorithm in which closely related sequences were merged to remove PCR and sequencing errors. Alignment of CDR3 sequences to IMGT reference sequences was used to assign V, D and J gene segments. For a sequence to be retained, a match of at least six nucleotides to both a V gene segment and a J gene segment was required. A rearrangement counted as productive if the CDR3 had no stop codons and remained in frame with V and J, and every other rearrangement counted as non-productive. Following IMGT convention, CDR3 was defined as the stretch from the second conserved V-encoded cysteine to the conserved J-encoded phenylalanine. The earlier analysis of roughly 590 of the donors excluded any sequence lacking an unambiguous match to a single V gene segment. An earlier analysis of about 600 of the donors called V segments functional above 56.7% productive rearrangements and segregating when the between-donor standard deviation exceeded 5%. To diagnose cytomegalovirus status from the catalog of TCR beta chain sequences, a statistical classification framework was built. A later analysis assigned V and J genes by comparing TCR nucleotide sequences with IMGT/GENE-DB human TR gene sequences. A later analysis assigned CDR3 sequences and most-parsimonious VDJ recombination scenarios with the TCRdist pipeline. In a later analysis, each TCR beta chain was defined by its CDR3 amino acid sequence together with its V-gene family, and reads lacking a unique V-gene family were excluded. A later analysis removed several hundred highly shared, low-generation-probability nucleotide sequences to deal with suspected cross-contamination and a sequencing artifact. In a later analysis, a clonal expansion index for each public chain was calculated from normalized within-repertoire ranks of inferred template counts. Generation probabilities in a later analysis came from a VDJ recombination model fitted to out-of-frame rearrangements, and those results were checked against IGoR. In a later analysis, TCR-TCR, TCR-HLA and TCR-CMV co-occurrence was scored with hypergeometric tests, and a repertoire-size bias correction was applied to TCR pairs. False discovery rates were estimated in a later analysis by permuting HLA or CMV assignments 20 times. In a later analysis, co-occurring TCRs were grouped using DBSCAN, with TCRdist sequence similarity added in when clustering inside HLA-allele-positive subsets. For co-occurrence clustering, repertoires with fewer than 30,000 or more than 120,000 public chains were excluded, along with five repertoires with anomalous nucleotide sharing. Not all clones reach the TCRdb copy of this immuneACCESS table, which keeps in-frame sequences only. Checked studies attribute under half of the gap to unresolved V genes and leave the rest unexplained. V, J and clone size derive from that table, while D and trimming were established from the DNA sequence. The table for this sample lists about 94,000 clones; roughly 75% of them were counted only once. Approximately 0.83% of the sample is held by the ten biggest clonotypes.

Including cysteine and phenylalanine, the CDR3 has 15 amino acids. This entry keeps only the CDR3 DNA: 45 bases, framed from base 1. From a lookup of the germline V gene, CDR1 and CDR2 are SGHDT and YYEEEE. The junction carries 24 bases between V and J, which are trimmed by 7 bases and 7 bases respectively. This sequence originates from a woman aged 60-75 years in good health and CMV-seronegative. The source material was PBMCs. The sequence is built from TRBV5-6 and TRBJ2-7; no D gene call is confident. The CDR3 corresponds to CASQAPLSSADEQYF. The sequenced DNA is TGTGCCAGCCAAGCCCCTTTATCTAGTGCCGATGAGCAGTACTTC.